This entry describes one T cell receptor beta chain. CDR1 SEHNR and CDR2 FQNEAQ come from the germline V gene (reference sequence). The junction had 5 bases not matched to a gene; V was cut back by 5 bases and J by 1 base. This CDR3 is 15 amino acids long. The sample originates from a study of OX40 agonist ivuxolimab in advanced cancers. Generated by immunoSEQ multiplex PCR, the TCRdb table keeps only in-frame clones and is missing some. The table shows roughly 63,000 clones, with 80% to 90% occurring only once. The chain employs TRBV7-9 and TRBJ1-5; the match to TRBD1 covers 7 bases. This clonotype was sampled from an adult with an advanced solid tumor such as melanoma, head and neck, liver or kidney cancer. The sequenced sample was CD4+ or CD8+ T cells sorted from blood, obtained in a trial of the OX40 agonist ivuxolimab. The CDR3 loop is CASSATGTSNQPQHF. CDR3 DNA sequence: TGTGCCAGCAGCGCGACAGGGACGAGCAATCAGCCCCAGCATTTT.